This T cell receptor (beta chain) stems from a study of blood T cells in healthy people across ages. Sample-barcoded 5' priming and a J-beta primer mix drove a second PCR of about 7 to 12 cycles. TCRdb processed the 5' RACE reads anew with MiXCR; each CDR3 protein has one entry. In the table there are around 690,000 distinct CDR3 sequences, around 54% of which are singletons. This CDR3 comprises 13 residues. Trimming left V 0 bases short and J 4 bases short, with 7 bases between. The germline gives CDR1 SGHRS, CDR2 YFSETQ. The individuals who served as donors were healthy Caucasians living in Russia, aged about 6 to 90.

This TCR derives from a man aged 55-75 years in good health. Sequenced sample: blood. The V call is TRBV5-1, the J call TRBJ1-1, with D perhaps matching TRBD1 (5 bases). CDR3 in DNA: TGCGCCAGCAGCTTGGCCCAGGGCACTGAAGCTTTCTTT. This gives the protein CASSLAQGTEAFF.